This T cell receptor beta chain emerged from a study of blood T cell repertoires in COVID-19. Study-level information: Collection of acute and convalescent COVID-19 samples took place in the United States, Italy and Spain. T cells, B-cell-depleted T cells, or PBMCs provided the cDNA or gDNA that served as material.

Authors' analysis steps: Nucleated cell counts were estimated from reference gene primer amplification. The assay was immunoSEQ multiplex PCR, and TCRdb's table has in-frame clones only and misses some. For V, J and clone size, that table is used; D and trimming come from the DNA. The table records approximately 25,000 clones, more than 80% of them present only once. Germline V lookup: CDR1 DFQATT, CDR2 SNEGSKA (reference sequence). The V end lost 1 base, the J end lost 3 bases, and 4 bases lay between the germline ends. This CDR3 is built from 11 residues. The rearrangement uses TRBV20-1 and TRBJ2-7; no clear D gene. This receptor was identified in a woman over 75 with acute or convalescent COVID-19. Material: peripheral blood. The CDR3 DNA reads as TGCAGTGCTAGAGCTCGCTACGAGCAGTACTTC. Translation gives CSARARYEQYF.